This passage covers 4 T cell receptor beta chains from one sample sequenced in a study of cytotoxic CD8 clonotypes in ibrutinib-treated CLL. Using immunoSEQ multiplex PCR, the repertoire was profiled, and TCRdb retains in-frame clones only, with some absent. The sample has more than 200,000 clones; 60% to 75% are singletons. The material sequenced was PBMCs, taken after 24 months of ibrutinib treatment. These receptor sequences come from a human donor with chronic lymphocytic leukemia.

This chain links TRBV4-2 with TRBJ1-4, with TRBD1 matching 9 bases. Germline values: CDR1 LGHNA, CDR2 YNFKEQ. V was clipped by 0 bases and J by 6 bases; unmatched bases: 8. This CDR3 contains 17 residues. CDR3 nucleotides: TGTGCCAGCAGCCAAGATTCCCGGACAGGGGAAGATGAAAAACTGTTTTTT. Its translation: CASSQDSRTGEDEKLFF.

This clone was recorded only once. This chain links TRBV28 with TRBJ2-3; 9 bases are a match to TRBD1. With V trimmed by 4 bases and J by 6 bases, 8 bases remained unmatched. The CDR3 covers 15 residues. Germline V gives CDR1 MDHEN, CDR2 SYDVKM. The DNA for the CDR3 is TGTGCCAGCAGTTACCTAACCGGACAGGGGGATACGCAGTATTTT. This gives the protein CASSYLTGQGDTQYF.

The rearrangement links TRBV28 to TRBJ1-2; perhaps TRBD1 as D (5 bases). The ends were cut back, 11 bases at V and 4 bases at J, with 14 bases in the middle. The CDR3 sequence is 12 residues long. Germline CDR1 and CDR2: MDHEN and SYDVKM. The chain's CDR3 is CASTGSFYGYTF. CDR3 DNA sequence: TGTGCCTCAACAGGATCCTTCTATGGCTACACCTTC.

This clone showed up just a few times. The V gene is TRBV5-1, the J gene TRBJ2-1; D may correspond to TRBD1 or TRBD2 (5 bases each). The CDR3 is 15 amino acids. Looked up from germline, CDR1 is SGHRS and CDR2 is YFSETQ. V lost 3 bases and J lost 2, with 12 bases in between. The CDR3 DNA is TGCGCCAGCAGCTCCGGGACGCCGACCTACAATGAGCAGTTCTTC. It is translated as CASSSGTPTYNEQFF.